The next 18 T cell receptor beta chains were all read from a single sample in a study of blood T cells in healthy people across ages. A second 7 to 11 cycle PCR used barcoded and J-beta primers. In TCRdb, the 5' RACE reads were re-called with MiXCR into one record per CDR3 protein. The sample includes more than 650,000 distinct CDR3 sequences, about 48% of them seen just once. Input material: blood. The receptors originated from an older man in good health.

This clonotype was detected a few times. The chain employs TRBV5-1 and TRBJ2-7; TRBD1 agrees at 8 bases. CDR1 and CDR2 (germline): SGHRS, YFSETQ. V shed 5 bases, J shed 6 bases, and the junction held 7 bases outside the gene matches. This CDR3 is 13 amino acids long. The CDR3: CASSSRQGIEQYF. Written as DNA, the CDR3 is TGCGCCAGCAGTTCCAGACAGGGGATCGAGCAGTACTTC.

This clonotype was seen only a few times. The gene calls are TRBV12-3 or TRBV12-4 and TRBJ1-2, with TRBD1 matching over 11 bases. The V and J ends lost 4 bases and 7 bases, in that order; junction bases with no gene match: 5. The CDR3 contains 14 residues. CDR3 bases: TGTGCCAGCAGTTCCGGACAGGGGGCGATTGGCTACACCTTC. Encoded protein: CASSSGQGAIGYTF.

The V and J genes are TRBV2 and TRBJ1-4; maybe TRBD1 (5 bases). V was pared by 7 bases and J by 8 bases, with 17 bases between. Germline V CDR1 and CDR2: SNHLY, FYNNEI. This CDR3 comprises 14 residues. The CDR3 bases are TGTGCCAGCACTGGGACGGGCCTTGGGGAAAAACTGTTTTTT. It yields the protein CASTGTGLGEKLFF.

CDR3 protein: CAISAGGPETQYF. The CDR3 DNA follows: TGTGCCATCAGCGCGGGAGGGCCTGAGACCCAGTACTTC. The V gene is TRBV10-3, the J gene TRBJ2-5, with TRBD2 matching over 9 bases. Germline CDR1 is ENHRY and CDR2 is SYGVKD. V gave up 6 bases and J gave up 5 bases; unmatched junction bases: 4. The CDR3 is 13 residues long.

The genes are TRBV28 and TRBJ2-4; D could derive from TRBD1 or TRBD2 (5 bases each). V gave up 5 bases and J gave up 0 bases, with 8 bases separating them. The CDR3 contains 14 residues. Germline CDR1 and CDR2: MDHEN and SYDVKM. CDR3 amino acids: CASSRGGAKNIQYF. CDR3 DNA sequence: TGTGCCAGCAGTCGTGGGGGAGCCAAAAACATTCAGTACTTC.

Only a few counts were recorded for this clonotype. The J gene is TRBJ1-1, the V gene TRBV10-3, with a tentative D call TRBD1 (6 bases). The ends were cut back, 0 bases at V and 10 bases at J, with 9 bases in the middle. The CDR3 is made up of 12 amino acids. Germline V gene data show CDR1 as ENHRY and CDR2 as SYGVKD. In nucleotides, the CDR3 is TGTGCCATCAGTGAGTCCCAGGGGCGAGCTTTCTTT. It specifies CAISESQGRAFF.

CDR3 loop: CASSPRGLAGLTYNEQFF. The DNA of the CDR3 is TGTGCCAGCTCACCCCGGGGACTAGCGGGACTTACCTACAATGAGCAGTTCTTC. The chain employs TRBV18 and TRBJ2-1; 13 bases align to TRBD2. Trimming took 3 bases from V and 2 from J; bases not matched to a gene: 7. Germline-derived CDR1 and CDR2 are KGHSH and LQKENI. This CDR3 comprises 18 residues. The whole variable domain, filled in from reference TRBV18 and TRBJ2-1, reads NAGVMQNPRHLVRRRGQEARLRCSPMKGHSHVYWYRQLPEEGLKFMVYLQKENIIDESGMPKERFSAEFPKEGPSILRIQQVVRGDSAAYFCASSPRGLAGLTYNEQFFGPGTRLTVL.

This sequence joins TRBV9 and TRBJ2-4; maybe TRBD2 (5 bases). The ends were cut back, 0 bases at V and 2 bases at J, with 6 bases in the middle. Germline CDR1 reads SGDLS; CDR2 reads YYNGEE. This CDR3 region has 14 residues. CDR3 sequence reads: CASSVGGPKNIQYF. CDR3 DNA sequence: TGTGCCAGCAGCGTAGGAGGGCCCAAAAACATTCAGTACTTC.

This clonotype occurred once. V usage is TRBV6-5 and J usage is TRBJ1-6; no clear D gene. V lost 6 bases and J 5 bases, leaving 8 bases between the germline ends. Germline V gives CDR1 MNHEY, CDR2 SVGAGI. This CDR3 spans 13 amino acids. CDR3 in amino acids: CASSPPHNSPLHF. The CDR3 nucleotides are TGTGCCAGCAGCCCCCCACATAATTCACCCCTCCACTTT.

The rearrangement links TRBV5-1 to TRBJ2-3; TRBD1 matches 8 bases. The CDR3 covers 14 residues. Trimming at V came to 3 bases and at J to 14 bases, leaving 14 bases not matched to a gene. Per the germline V gene, CDR1 is SGHRS and CDR2 is YFSETQ. CDR3 residues: CASSSGQGNRDAYF. DNA of the CDR3: TGCGCCAGCAGCTCTGGACAGGGTAACAGAGACGCGTATTTT.

Notes on this clonotype: One end of the junction is discordant with germline, which a read error may explain. The chain carries TRBV2 and TRBJ2-3, with a possible D match to TRBD1 (5 bases). This CDR3 is built from 14 residues. Germline-derived CDR1 and CDR2 are SNHLY and FYNNEI. Here the CDR3 DNA reads TGTGCCAGCCGTGAGACAGTGGTTTCCAGATACGCGTATTTT. Encoded protein: CASRETVVSRYAYF.

The gene calls are TRBV14 and TRBJ2-7, with D possibly called TRBD1 or TRBD2 (5 bases each). This CDR3 has 16 residues. In germline, CDR1 is SGHDN, CDR2 FVKESK. V was trimmed by 4 bases and J by 3 bases, leaving 19 bases between them. CDR3 residues: CASSLTGTPNIYEQYF. The CDR3 nucleotides read TGTGCCAGCAGCCTGACCGGGACCCCTAACATCTACGAGCAGTACTTC.

This clonotype was seen more than once but under ten times. The rearrangement joins TRBV20-1 to TRBJ2-1; 11 bases match TRBD2. The J segment lost 3 bases and the V segment lost 5 bases, leaving 9 bases of the junction unmatched. Germline V gene lookup returns CDR1 DFQATT and CDR2 SNEGSKA (reference sequence). CDR3 length equals 16 residues. The CDR3 loop is CSARGPGLADYNEQFF. The CDR3 nucleotides are TGCAGTGCTCGAGGCCCGGGACTAGCGGACTACAATGAGCAGTTCTTC.

V usage is TRBV7-2 and J usage is TRBJ1-2; the match to TRBD1 covers 12 bases. Germline lookup yields CDR1 SGHTA and CDR2 FQGNSA. Unmatched junction bases numbered 12, after V lost 2 bases and J lost 2 bases. The CDR3 totals 19 residues. In nucleotides, the CDR3 is TGTGCCAGCAGCTTAATGGGTGTGGGACAGGGGGCCCCCAACTATGGCTACACCTTC. Its translation: CASSLMGVGQGAPNYGYTF.

This chain uses TRBV25-1 with TRBJ1-5; D remains ambiguous. The CDR3 runs to 12 residues. V dropped 6 bases and J dropped 9 bases, with 12 bases sitting between them. The germline gives CDR1 MGHDK, CDR2 SYGVNS. DNA for the CDR3: TGTGCCAGCAGCGGCGGGGATTTGCCCCAGCATTTT. This translates into CASSGGDLPQHF.

This chain links TRBV7-2 with TRBJ2-5; TRBD2 matches at 10 bases. The V segment lost 1 base and the J segment 1 base; nucleotides outside the gene matches: 6. The length of the CDR3 is 17 residues. Germline lookup yields CDR1 SGHTA and CDR2 FQGNSA. CDR3 in amino acids: CASSLGVAGGPQETQYF. CDR3 bases: TGTGCCAGCAGCTTAGGTGTAGCGGGAGGACCCCAAGAGACCCAGTACTTC.

This clonotype was seen more than once but under ten times. The chain recombines TRBV7-9 with TRBJ2-5, with D perhaps TRBD2 (6 bases). Germline loops: CDR1 SEHNR, CDR2 FQNEAQ (reference sequence). V lost 4 bases to trimming and J lost 0 bases, with 12 bases between them. This CDR3 comprises 15 residues. Here the CDR3 DNA reads TGTGCCAGCAGCTCAGGGACTTACTACCAAGAGACCCAGTACTTC. Encoded protein: CASSSGTYYQETQYF.

V gene TRBV6-6 combines with J gene TRBJ2-1; D is undetermined. Germline CDR1 and CDR2: MNHNY and SVGAGI (reference sequence). This CDR3 contains 14 residues. Trimming removed 4 bases at V and 6 bases at J, with 13 bases between. The CDR3 reads CASSSASVPNEQFF. In nucleotides, the CDR3 is TGTGCCAGCAGTTCCGCGTCCGTTCCCAATGAGCAGTTCTTC.